The sequence of this T cell receptor beta chain was determined in a study of shared clonotypes between healthy human individuals. The protocol was immunoSEQ multiplex PCR, while the TCRdb copy is restricted to in-frame clones and leaves out a portion. Of approximately 500,000 clones listed, about 80% were seen once; the top ten hold around 12%. The V and J ends lost 9 bases and 5 bases respectively, with 14 bases between them. This CDR3 region has 13 residues. Germline lookup yields CDR1 ENHRY and CDR2 SYGVKD. The sample was PBMCs. J is TRBJ1-5 and V is TRBV10-3, with D perhaps matching TRBD1 (6 bases). This TCR was sampled from a middle-aged woman in good health. Some clones in this sample may be carry-over from other donors' samples. The CDR3 sequence is CAISTSGDQPQHF. The CDR3 DNA follows: TGTGCCATATCCACTTCAGGGGATCAGCCCCAGCATTTT.